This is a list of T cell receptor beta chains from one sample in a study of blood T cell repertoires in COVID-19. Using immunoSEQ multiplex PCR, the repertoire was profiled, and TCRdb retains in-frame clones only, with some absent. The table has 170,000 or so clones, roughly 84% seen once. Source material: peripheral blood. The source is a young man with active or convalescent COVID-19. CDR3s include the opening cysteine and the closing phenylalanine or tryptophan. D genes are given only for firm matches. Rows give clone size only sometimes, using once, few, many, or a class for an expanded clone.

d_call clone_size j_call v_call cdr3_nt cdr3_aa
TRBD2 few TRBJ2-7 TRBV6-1 TGTGCCAGCAGTGAATCGACTAGCGGGGGGAGCGAGCAGTACTTC CASSESTSGGSEQYF
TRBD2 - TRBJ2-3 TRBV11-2 TGTGCCAGCAGCTACGGGGGGGCCAACACAGATACGCAGTATTTT CASSYGGANTDTQYF
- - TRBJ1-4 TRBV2 TGTGCCAGCAGCGACGGGAGCTTCACTAATGAAAAACTGTTTTTT CASSDGSFTNEKLFF
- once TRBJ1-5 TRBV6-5 TGTGCCAGCAGTCGAGCTTTGTACCTTAGTCAGCCCCAGCATTTT CASSRALYLSQPQHF
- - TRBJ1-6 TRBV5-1 TGCGCCAGCAGCTCAACTTCACTGGCCTATAATTCACCCCTCCACTTT CASSSTSLAYNSPLHF
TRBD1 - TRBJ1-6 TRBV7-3 TGTGCCAGCAGCGTCACGGGACAGGAGGATTCACCCCTCCACTTT CASSVTGQEDSPLHF
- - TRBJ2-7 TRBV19 TGTGCCAGTAGTATCATGGCTGACTACGAGCAGTACTTC CASSIMADYEQYF
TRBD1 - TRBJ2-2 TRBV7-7 TGTGCCAGCAGCTCTACAGGGGGTGGCGGGGAGCTGTTTTTT CASSSTGGGGELFF
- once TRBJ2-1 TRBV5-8 TGTGCCAGCAGCTTAATGTTAGCGCCCTACAATGAGCAGTTCTTC CASSLMLAPYNEQFF
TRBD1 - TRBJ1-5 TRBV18 TGTGCCAGCTCACACGACGGGACAGGGACTGCTCAGCCCCAGCATTTT CASSHDGTGTAQPQHF
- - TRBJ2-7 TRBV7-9 TGTGCCAGCAGCTTATCCCAAGGGGGAGCGGGATCCCACGAGCAGTACTTC CASSLSQGGAGSHEQYF
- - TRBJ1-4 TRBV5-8 TGTGCCAGCAGCTTTAATAGGGGCCGAGAAAAACTGTTTTTT CASSFNRGREKLFF
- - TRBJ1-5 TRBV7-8 TGTGCCAGCAGCGCAACAGGTTGGGGCAATCAGCCCCAGCATTTT CASSATGWGNQPQHF
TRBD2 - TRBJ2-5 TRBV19 TGTGCCAGTAGTAATTACGGGGGGGCCCCAGAGACCCAGTACTTC CASSNYGGAPETQYF
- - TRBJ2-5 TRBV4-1 TGCGCCAGCAGCCAAGTTCTCGACACCGGCCAAGAGACCCAGTACTTC CASSQVLDTGQETQYF
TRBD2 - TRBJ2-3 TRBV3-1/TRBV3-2 TGTGCCAGCAGCCAAGATTTTAGCGGGAGAGGTTACACAGATACGCAGTATTTT CASSQDFSGRGYTDTQYF
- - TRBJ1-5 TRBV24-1 TGTGCCACCAGTGGCCAGGGCAATCAGCCCCAGCATTTT CATSGQGNQPQHF
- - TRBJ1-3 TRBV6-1 TGTGCCAGCAGTGAAAGGGGGGGCTCTGGAAACACCATATATTTT CASSERGGSGNTIYF
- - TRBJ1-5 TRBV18 TGTGCCAGCTCACCAAGAACGGGGGGAAGCAATCAGCCCCAGCATTTT CASSPRTGGSNQPQHF
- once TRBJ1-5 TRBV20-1 TGCAGTGCTAGTGGACAGTATAGCAATCAGCCCCAGCATTTT CSASGQYSNQPQHF
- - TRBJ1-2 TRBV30 TGTGCCTGGGACAGGCCCCTGGCTGGCTACACCTTC CAWDRPLAGYTF
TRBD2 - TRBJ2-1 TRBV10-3 TGTGCCATCAGTGAGGGACTAGCGGGCAATGAGCAGTTCTTC CAISEGLAGNEQFF
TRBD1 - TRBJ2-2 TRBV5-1 TGCGCCAGCAGCTTGACAGGGGGCGTAAGGGGAACCGGGGAGCTGTTTTTT CASSLTGGVRGTGELFF
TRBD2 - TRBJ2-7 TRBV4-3 TGCGCCAGCAGCCAAGCAAGGGTGGGGGGGTACGAGCAGTACTTC CASSQARVGGYEQYF
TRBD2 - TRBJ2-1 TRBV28 TGTGCCAGCAGTTCACCTAGCGGGGCTTACAATGAGCAGTTCTTC CASSSPSGAYNEQFF
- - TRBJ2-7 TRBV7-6 TGTGCCAGCAGCTTTAACGCGGGGGCTTCCTACGAGCAGTACTTC CASSFNAGASYEQYF
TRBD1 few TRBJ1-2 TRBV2 TGTGCCAGCAGTCAGGGACAGGGCTATGGCTACACCTTC CASSQGQGYGYTF
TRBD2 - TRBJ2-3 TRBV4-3 TGCGCCAGCAGCCATTACACTAGCGCAGATACGCAGTATTTT CASSHYTSADTQYF
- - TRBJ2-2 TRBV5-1 TGCGCCAGCAGCCCCTTGACAGGGAACACCGGGGAGCTGTTTTTT CASSPLTGNTGELFF